This TCR beta chain stems from a study of OX40 agonist ivuxolimab in advanced cancers. Study summary: Dose-escalation subjects each had hepatocellular carcinoma, melanoma, renal cell or head and neck cancer.

Repertoires were generated with immunoSEQ multiplex PCR, while TCRdb's copy carries only in-frame clones and drops some. The sample has roughly 90,000 clones, roughly 94% seen once. On cycle 4 day 1 and cycle 7 day 1, as well as at baseline, blood was sampled. The source of this sequence is an adult with an advanced solid tumor such as melanoma, head and neck, liver or kidney cancer. The sequencing here drew on CD4+ or CD8+ T cells sorted from blood, taken in a trial of the OX40 agonist ivuxolimab.

The DNA of the CDR3 is TGCAGCGCCTGGATTGGACAGAGCTCCTACGAGCAGTACTTC. This gives the protein CSAWIGQSSYEQYF. V is TRBV29-1 and J is TRBJ2-7, with D perhaps TRBD1 (6 bases). Trimming removed 7 bases at V and 0 bases at J, with 16 bases between. CDR1 is SQVTM, CDR2 ANQGSEA, per germline. CDR3 length: 14 amino acids.